This TCR beta chain was sequenced during a study of spatial heterogeneity in lung cancer. Via MiXCR, TCRdb re-called the 5' RACE reads, giving one row per CDR3 protein. The sample holds about 25,000 distinct CDR3 sequences, 5.5% to 7.5% seen once. This sample's time point: sample taken at primary tumor resection. The donors were 55 to 85 patients with non-small cell lung cancer that was early-stage and untreated. Germline CDR1 and CDR2: SGHAT and FQNNGV. The CDR3 covers 16 residues. V lost 1 base, J lost 5 bases, and 15 bases lay in between. This sequence joins TRBV11-2 and TRBJ2-4; D is possibly TRBD1 (6 bases). The clonotype originates from a male donor with early-stage non-small cell lung cancer. The sequencing here drew on PBMCs, taken at surgery. The CDR3 DNA reads TGTGCCAGCAGCTTAGTATTGGGACACTGGGAAAACATTCAGTACTTC. It encodes CASSLVLGHWENIQYF.